The 11 T cell receptor beta chains reported below all come from one sample, sequenced in a study of T cell clonality in common variable immunodeficiency. Only in-frame clones appear in the TCRdb table, and some are missing; sequencing was by immunoSEQ multiplex PCR. Listed for the sample are tens of thousands of clones, none seen a single time. The source material was peripheral blood mononuclear cells. These receptors all stem from a person between 18 and 70 years old in good health.

This clone was seen repeatedly, ten times or more. The observed sequence ends 3 residues before the CDR3 terminus, with the missing tail filled in from the germline J gene. The V and J genes are TRBV28 and TRBJ1-1; the D is unclear. Trimming shortened V by 8 bases and J by 0 bases, and 19 bases separated the two germline ends. CDR3 length equals 16 residues. CDR1 MDHEN and CDR2 SYDVKM come from the germline V gene. This CDR3 is CASHPNPTGLNTEAFF. The sequenced part of the CDR3 DNA is TGTGCCAGCCACCCCAACCCTACGGGTCTGAACACTGAA.

Points on this clone: The sequence runs out 3 residues before the end of the CDR3; the remainder is reconstructed from the germline J gene. This chain joins TRBV19 and TRBJ2-2, with D perhaps matching TRBD2 (6 bases). The CDR3 runs to 16 residues. Germline V lookup: CDR1 LNHDA, CDR2 SQIVND (reference sequence). The sequenced CDR3 bases are TGTGCCAGTAGTGTTTCGGCCTCCAGGACTAATGAAAAG. Translating it yields CASSVSASRTNEK. The entire CDR3 sequence reads CASSVSASRTNEKLFF.

There are many counts of this clone. The read stops 3 residues short of the end of the CDR3; the missing end is completed from the germline J gene. The chain joins TRBV28 to TRBJ2-5; the match to TRBD1 covers 9 bases. There are 15 residues in the CDR3. Germline CDR1 MDHEN, CDR2 SYDVKM. The V segment lost 5 bases and the J segment 5 bases; nucleotides outside the gene matches: 9. This CDR3 reads CASSVGTGTWETQYF. CDR3 DNA (partial): TGTGCCAGCAGTGTCGGGACAGGGACATGGGAGACC.

This clone has ten or more counts. Sequence at one end of the junction differs from germline and may be a read error. Incomplete CDR3 DNA: TGTGCTAGCAGCTTATATGAGGGTAGTGAG. Protein sequence: CASSLYEGSE. The entire CDR3 reads CASSLYEGSEQFF. The rearrangement links TRBV7-7 to TRBJ2-1; D perhaps matches TRBD2 (5 bases). The read is 3 residues too short to cover the CDR3 end, so that end is filled in from the germline J gene. The germline V gene has CDR1 SSHAT and CDR2 FNYEAQ (reference sequence). This CDR3 region has 13 residues. The entire variable domain, with the rest obtained from reference TRBV7-7 and TRBJ2-1, is as follows: GAGVSQSPRYKVTKRGQDVTLRCDPISSHATLYWYQQALGQGPEFLTYFNYEAQPDKSGLPSDRFSAERPEGSISTLTIQRTEQRDSAMYRCASSLYEGSEQFFGPGTRLTVL.

This clone has ten or more counts. The CDR3 end lies 3 residues beyond the end of the read and is filled in from the germline J gene. The sample has other DNA sequences that encode this CDR3 too. The rearrangement uses TRBV30 and TRBJ1-3; weak D call: TRBD1 (5 bases). The germline V and J ends were trimmed by 2 bases and 4 bases, with 9 bases remaining between them. The CDR3 covers 13 residues. Germline V gene lookup returns CDR1 GTSNPN and CDR2 SVGIG (reference sequence). The covered CDR3 bases are TGTGCCTGGAGTAGGGGCTCCGGAAACACC. Amino acid sequence: CAWSRGSGNT. Given in full, the CDR3 is CAWSRGSGNTIYF.

This clone was detected many times. The sequence runs out 3 residues before the end of the CDR3; the remainder is reconstructed from the germline J gene. V gene TRBV2 combines with J gene TRBJ2-7; 7 bases line up with TRBD2. Losses at the gene ends were 1 base for V and 5 bases for J; bases not matched to a gene: 2. Germline loops: CDR1 SNHLY, CDR2 FYNNEI. The CDR3 has 13 amino acids. CDR3: CASSEGRGDEQYF. The sequenced CDR3 bases are TGTGCCAGCAGTGAAGGCCGGGGGGACGAG.

This clone was observed at least ten times. From the germline J gene comes the end of the CDR3, since the read stops 3 residues before it. V usage is TRBV20-1 and J usage is TRBJ1-1, with TRBD1 matching 9 bases. The CDR3 contains 15 residues. Trimming removed 0 bases from V and 6 bases from J; junction bases left unmatched: 8. Germline V CDR1 and CDR2: DFQATT, SNEGSKA (reference sequence). CDR3 region: CSARDTRQGGPEAFF. CDR3 DNA (partial): TGCAGTGCTAGAGATACGAGACAGGGGGGTCCTGAA.

Ten or more counts support this clone. The read is 3 residues too short to cover the CDR3 end, so that end is filled in from the germline J gene. The V call is TRBV28, the J call TRBJ2-7; 9 positions agree with TRBD2. Germline V gives CDR1 MDHEN, CDR2 SYDVKM. The length of the CDR3 is 16 residues. The junction had 9 bases not matched to a gene; V was cut back by 6 bases and J by 0 bases. The CDR3 here is CASRSFLAGSSYEQYF. The covered CDR3 bases are TGTGCCAGCAGGAGCTTTCTAGCGGGAAGCTCCTACGAG.

This clone was detected only a few times. The read comes to an end 3 residues before the CDR3 does, leaving the germline J gene to fill in the end. V gene TRBV18 combines with J gene TRBJ1-2; possible D gene TRBD1, 5 bases. The CDR3 has 13 amino acids. The germline gives CDR1 KGHSH, CDR2 LQKENI. CDR3 amino acids: CASSPTRGNDYTF. The part of the CDR3 DNA that was read is TGTGCCAGCTCACCTACGAGGGGCAATGAC. The variable domain in full, with the rest retrieved from reference TRBV18 and TRBJ1-2, is NAGVMQNPRHLVRRRGQEARLRCSPMKGHSHVYWYRQLPEEGLKFMVYLQKENIIDESGMPKERFSAEFPKEGPSILRIQQVVRGDSAAYFCASSPTRGNDYTFGSGTRLTVV.

This clone was detected ten times or more. The read ends 3 residues before the CDR3 terminus; that terminus is restored from the germline J gene. The chain carries TRBV4-1 and TRBJ2-5; a possible D gene is TRBD2 (5 bases). The CDR3 runs 13 residues. Per the germline V gene, CDR1 is MGHRA and CDR2 is YSYEKL. Trimming pared 6 bases from V and 4 bases from J, leaving 12 bases between. Partial CDR3 DNA: TGCGCCAGCAGAGGCGGAGGTAGAGAGACC. Translation gives CASRGGGRET. The complete CDR3 sequence is CASRGGGRETQYF.

This clone came up many times. The read falls 3 residues short of the CDR3 end, and the missing part is taken from the germline J gene. The V gene is TRBV19, the J gene TRBJ1-1; 7 positions agree with TRBD1. The germline CDR1 and CDR2 sequences are LNHDA and SQIVND (reference sequence). The V segment lost 6 bases and the J segment 3 bases; nucleotides outside the gene matches: 4. The CDR3 covers 13 residues. The CDR3 bases that were read are TGTGCCAGTAGCTCCGACAGGGACACTGAA. Amino acids: CASSSDRDTE. The entire CDR3 protein is CASSSDRDTEAFF.